This T cell receptor beta chain was obtained from a study of blood T cell repertoires in COVID-19. As for the study in general: Sample material is recorded as cDNA or gDNA derived from T cells, B-cell-depleted T cells, or PBMCs.

Followed over time, Seattle patients had been enrolled while infection was active. CDR3 size: 14 residues. Germline CDR1 is MNHEY and CDR2 is SVGAGI. Trimming removed 5 bases from V and 3 bases from J, with 13 bases in between. Original processing methods: Reference gene primer amplification in the assay estimated nucleated cell counts. Produced via immunoSEQ multiplex PCR; TCRdb's table is partial and in-frame only. V and J calls plus clone size are reproduced from that table; the DNA served to infer D and trimming. The table has about 300,000 clones, just under 90% seen once; the top ten hold roughly 6.1%.

The clonotype was recovered from a woman between 50 and 59 years old with COVID-19, enrolled during active disease. The sample comprised peripheral blood. The chain has TRBV6-5 and TRBJ1-1; weak D call: TRBD1 (5 bases). CDR3 residues: CASSRIGGDTEAFF. In DNA form, the CDR3 reads TGTGCCAGCAGTCGTATTGGGGGGGACACTGAAGCTTTCTTT.